This T cell receptor beta chain originates from a study of shared clonotypes between healthy human individuals. Study-level findings and limits: Sampling was confined to blood; repertoires within tissues likely differ. Clonotypes shared by all four sorted-subset donors had higher generation probabilities than non-shared clonotypes.

Profiling relied on immunoSEQ multiplex PCR, and the TCRdb table lists in-frame clones only, not all of them. Of approximately 720,000 clones listed, about two thirds are singletons. All of the donors resided in Nashville, Tennessee, and each was a Caucasian adult. Worth noting for this clone: Its antigen is unknown.

This receptor was identified in a woman aged 25-40 years in good health. Material for sequencing was memory CD4+ T cells sorted from blood. Subset given: CD45RA-negative fraction.

CDR3 sequence (DNA): TGTGCCAGCAGTTCCCCAGACATAGCGGGAGGGTTCTTTGGCACAGATACGCAGTATTTT. This encodes CASSSPDIAGGFFGTDTQYF. V is TRBV28 and J is TRBJ2-3, with 11 bases aligning to TRBD2. CDR1 MDHEN and CDR2 SYDVKM come from the germline V gene. Losses at the gene ends were 4 bases for V and 1 base for J; bases not matched to a gene: 16. This CDR3 is 20 amino acids long.